This T cell receptor beta chain comes out of a study of beta chain features in type 1 diabetes. In the study overall: Analysis included around 110,000,000 sorted cells drawn from all samples.

CD4+ cells of the naive, central memory, regulatory and stem cell-like memory types were sorted via CD45RO/CCR7/CD25/CD127/CD95/CD27. CDR1 and CDR2 (germline): LNHDA, SQIVND (reference sequence). Trimming cost V 3 bases and J 10 bases; bases outside gene matches: 9. This CDR3 comprises 14 residues. Investigators reverse transcribed all isolated RNA, so they sequenced expressed TCRB transcripts. Data came from immunoSEQ multiplex PCR; TCRdb stores just in-frame clones and leaves some out. This sample carries 150,000 or so clones, around a tenth of them seen once, and the ten largest clones take 0.68%.

The chain recombines TRBV19 with TRBJ1-5; 7 bases are shared with TRBD1. Sequencing was performed on central memory CD4+ T cells from blood. The TCR comes from a young man in good health. CDR3 sequence reads: CASSISGGGKPQHF. The CDR3 nucleotides read TGTGCCAGTAGTATTTCGGGAGGGGGCAAACCCCAGCATTTT.